The clone carrying this T cell receptor beta chain has a handful of counts. The sample is drawn from a study of human T cells and chemical hapten exposure. CDR3 length equals 13 residues. CDR1 is SNHLY, CDR2 FYNNEI, per germline. J was trimmed by 12 bases and V by 6 bases; bases with no gene match: 7. The library gave individual cDNA molecules unique molecular identifiers. Using its own MiXCR run on the RACE reads, TCRdb lists one record per CDR3 protein. The sample lists more than 70,000 distinct CDR3 sequences; just under 9% were seen once. The time point was: healthy volunteer bleed at 2 weeks. Before extraction, the whole blood was not fractionated, and total RNA was taken from it.

The origin of this receptor is a female donor in good health. Some clones in this sample may be carry-over from other donors' samples. The chain employs TRBV2 and TRBJ2-3, with 12 bases identical to TRBD2. Specimen: whole blood. CDR3 loop: CASRAGLAGLQYF. The CDR3 DNA follows: TGTGCCAGCAGGGCGGGACTAGCGGGCCTTCAGTATTTT.